The rows below give T cell receptor beta chains drawn from one sample of a study of OX40 agonist ivuxolimab in advanced cancers. Measured with immunoSEQ multiplex PCR; TCRdb has only the in-frame clones, and not every one. The profile shows tens of thousands of clones, approximately 90% of them singletons. The input for sequencing was CD4+ or CD8+ T cells sorted from blood, taken in a trial of the OX40 agonist ivuxolimab. These receptors originate from an adult with an advanced solid tumor such as melanoma, head and neck, liver or kidney cancer. CDR3s include the opening cysteine and the closing phenylalanine or tryptophan. The D gene is left open where the match is weak. Not every row has a clone size; where given, it reads once, few, many or a size class.

v_call	clone_size	d_call	j_call	cdr3_nt	cdr3_aa
TRBV27	NA	NA	TRBJ1-1	TGTGCCAGCAGTCCCCCAAAAGACAGACTGGTACCTGACACTGAAGCTTTCTTT	CASSPPKDRLVPDTEAFF
TRBV27	NA	NA	TRBJ2-3	TGTGCCAGCACTCCCCTGGTCAGGAAGCGCACAGATACGCAGTATTTT	CASTPLVRKRTDTQYF
TRBV18	once	NA	TRBJ2-7	TGTGCCAGCTCATCCTCACTTACATCCTACGAGCAGTACTTC	CASSSSLTSYEQYF
TRBV5-1	NA	NA	TRBJ2-5	TGCGCCAGCAGCTTGGACAGAGAGACCCAGTACTTC	CASSLDRETQYF
TRBV18	NA	TRBD1	TRBJ2-6	TGTGCCAGTGGGACAGGGGTTGCTGGGGCCAACGTCCTGACTTTC	CASGTGVAGANVLTF
TRBV4-2	NA	NA	TRBJ2-7	TGTGCCAGCAGCCAAGATCTATGGGGGTTGGGGTACGAGCAGTACTTC	CASSQDLWGLGYEQYF
TRBV15	NA	TRBD1	TRBJ1-5	TGTGCCACCAGCAGAGATCAAGGGGGCGGTAAGCCCCAGCATTTT	CATSRDQGGGKPQHF
TRBV5-1	NA	TRBD1	TRBJ1-2	TGCGCCAGCAGCCAAACGACAGGGAAGGGTGGCTACACCTTC	CASSQTTGKGGYTF
TRBV29-1	few	NA	TRBJ2-7	TGCAGCGTTGCGGGCCAGGGATTGATTGGCGAGCAGTACTTC	CSVAGQGLIGEQYF
TRBV14	NA	TRBD1	TRBJ2-7	TGTGCCAGCAGCCCCCCCCAGGGGGCCCCCTACGAGCAGTACTTC	CASSPPQGAPYEQYF
TRBV30	NA	NA	TRBJ1-2	TGTGCCTGGAGCCAAAACAGGGATGGGTATGGCTACACCTTC	CAWSQNRDGYGYTF
TRBV9	NA	NA	TRBJ2-1	TGTGCCAGCAGCGTACAAACGGGGGCGTACAATGAGCAGTTCTTC	CASSVQTGAYNEQFF
TRBV14	few	NA	TRBJ2-3	TGTGCCAGCAGTTTCGGCCGGAAGGGAGCAGATACGCAGTATTTT	CASSFGRKGADTQYF
TRBV10-3	NA	NA	TRBJ2-3	TGTGCCATCAGTGAGCTCGCTACAGATACGCAGTATTTT	CAISELATDTQYF
TRBV29-1	NA	NA	TRBJ2-2	TGCAGCGTTGGTTGTGAACACCGGGGAGCTGTTTTT	CSVGCEHRGAVF
TRBV7-9	once	NA	TRBJ2-7	TGTGCCAGCAGCTCCCATGTCTCAGCCTACGAGCAGTACTTC	CASSSHVSAYEQYF
TRBV9	NA	NA	TRBJ1-1	TGTGCCAGCAGCGTAACAGGGATAGGTAACACTGAAGCTTTCTTT	CASSVTGIGNTEAFF
TRBV5-1	NA	NA	TRBJ1-4	TGCGCCAGCACCCCTGGCCGGGGGACTAATGAAAAACTGTTTTTT	CASTPGRGTNEKLFF
TRBV27	NA	NA	TRBJ1-6	TGTGCCAGCAGGGACAGTCAGTCTTACAATTCACCCCTCCACTTT	CASRDSQSYNSPLHF
TRBV7-3	NA	NA	TRBJ1-6	TGTGCCAGCAGCCCCGGGGCAGACTCACCCCTCCACTTT	CASSPGADSPLHF
TRBV18	NA	NA	TRBJ1-5	TGTGCCAGCTCACCCGGGGGAGAAGGCAATCAGCCCCAGCATTTT	CASSPGGEGNQPQHF
TRBV27	NA	NA	TRBJ1-5	TGTGCCAGCAGGTTCCGAGGAAATCAGCCCCAGCATTTT	CASRFRGNQPQHF
TRBV29-1	NA	NA	TRBJ1-1	TGCAGCGCCGCCCCCGGGCGGGGCACTGAAGCTTTCTTT	CSAAPGRGTEAFF
TRBV2	NA	NA	TRBJ2-7	TGTGCCAGCAGTACCTACTACGAGCAGTACTTC	CASSTYYEQYF
TRBV28	NA	NA	TRBJ2-7	TGTGCCAGCAGTCTCCATCCCTACGAGCAGTACTTC	CASSLHPYEQYF
TRBV7-6	NA	TRBD1	TRBJ1-6	TGTGCCAGCAGCTTAGAAGCTCCGGGACAGGGGGTCGGGGAGTCACCCCTCCACTTT	CASSLEAPGQGVGESPLHF
TRBV7-2	NA	NA	TRBJ2-1	TGTGCCAGCAGCTTATCTGGCGGGACCTTCTACAATGAGCAGTTCTTC	CASSLSGGTFYNEQFF
TRBV28	NA	TRBD1	TRBJ1-4	TGTGCCAGCAGCGCAGGGGGGTCGCGTAATGAAAAACTGTTTTTT	CASSAGGSRNEKLFF
TRBV7-9	NA	TRBD2	TRBJ2-5	TGTGCCAGCAGGCGGCCTAGCGGGATTGAGACCCAGTACTTC	CASRRPSGIETQYF
TRBV7-2	once	TRBD1	TRBJ1-3	TGTGCCAGCAGTCCGGACAGGGGGCCTGGAAACACCATATATTTT	CASSPDRGPGNTIYF
TRBV7-6	NA	TRBD1	TRBJ1-4	TGTGCCAGCAGATCCGGGACAGGGGATGAAAAACTGTTTTTT	CASRSGTGDEKLFF
TRBV7-2	NA	NA	TRBJ1-2	TGTGCCAGCAGCCCCAGCCCGGGGGGCGCGAGCGGCTACACCTTC	CASSPSPGGASGYTF
TRBV7-9	NA	NA	TRBJ2-7	TGTGCCAGCAGCTTAGCCACCCCAGGCTACGAGCAGTACTTC	CASSLATPGYEQYF
TRBV19	NA	NA	TRBJ1-3	TGTGCCAGTAGTATGTGGGCGGAAAACACCATATATTTT	CASSMWAENTIYF
TRBV28	NA	TRBD1	TRBJ1-4	TGTGCCAGCGAGGACAGGGGTAATGAAAAACTGTTTTTT	CASEDRGNEKLFF
TRBV29-1	NA	TRBD1	TRBJ1-4	TGCAGCGTTGGTATGACAGGGGGACGCGATTTGCTGTTTTTT	CSVGMTGGRDLLFF
TRBV7-8	NA	NA	TRBJ2-3	TGTGCCAGCAGCTTAGCGTGGGTTGCGGGCGTATTCCCGAGCACAGATACGCAGTATTTT	CASSLAWVAGVFPSTDTQYF
TRBV27	once	TRBD2	TRBJ2-7	TGTGCCAGCAGTTCCCATAGCGGGAGGGCCTTTGGTTCTTACGAGCAGTACTTC	CASSSHSGRAFGSYEQYF
TRBV29-1	NA	NA	TRBJ1-3	TGCAGCGTTTGGGGAGGCAACACCATATATTTT	CSVWGGNTIYF
TRBV7-8	NA	NA	TRBJ1-3	TGTGCCAGCAGCCCTCAGACAGCGCACTCTGGAAACACCATATATTTT	CASSPQTAHSGNTIYF
TRBV5-1	NA	NA	TRBJ2-7	TGCGCCAGCAGCTTAACCTCCGGGGCCACGGGTGAGCAGTACTTC	CASSLTSGATGEQYF
TRBV15	NA	TRBD2	TRBJ2-1	TGTGCCACCAGCAGAGACGGGACTAGCAAGTTCTTC	CATSRDGTSKFF
TRBV28	once	NA	TRBJ1-4	TGTGCCAGCAGTAAGGGCGGGGATAATGAAAAACTGTTTTTT	CASSKGGDNEKLFF
TRBV6-1	NA	NA	TRBJ2-7	TGTGCCAGCATGATCCCCGGCTTGGGGCCCGAGCAGTACTTC	CASMIPGLGPEQYF
TRBV20-1	NA	NA	TRBJ2-3	TGCAGTGCCGACGGCGCAGATACGCAGTATTTT	CSADGADTQYF
TRBV7-2	NA	NA	TRBJ2-5	TGTGCCAGCAGCTTAGGGGGCAGGCGGGAAGAGACCCAGTACTTC	CASSLGGRREETQYF
TRBV6-1	NA	NA	TRBJ1-6	TGTGCCAGCAGGCAGACCGAGGACTCACCCCTCCACTTT	CASRQTEDSPLHF
TRBV5-1	NA	NA	TRBJ2-1	TGCGCCAGCAGGATCCAGGGCGCCTACAATGAGCAGTTCTTC	CASRIQGAYNEQFF
TRBV9	once	TRBD2	TRBJ2-7	TGTGCCAGCAGCGTAGTTGGTAGCGGGAGCCACGAGCAGTACTTC	CASSVVGSGSHEQYF
TRBV7-9	NA	NA	TRBJ2-5	TGTGCCAGCAGTTTGACCGTACAAGAGACCCAGTACTTC	CASSLTVQETQYF
TRBV7-8	NA	TRBD2	TRBJ2-7	TGTGCCAGCAGCCCCGGACTAGCGGGAGGGAAGACCTACGAGCAGTACTTC	CASSPGLAGGKTYEQYF
TRBV13	NA	TRBD1	TRBJ2-3	TGTGCCAGCAGCTTAAGCTTTACATCCCAAGGGACAGTGGGGCCCTGGGAGCCAGATACGCAGTATTTT	CASSLSFTSQGTVGPWEPDTQYF
TRBV5-4	NA	TRBD1	TRBJ2-1	TGTGCCACCGAGACAGGGACAAGAAGTCAGCAGTTCTTC	CATETGTRSQQFF
TRBV7-6	NA	NA	TRBJ2-1	TGTGCCAGCAGCTTAGCGTTGCAGAATGGGGTCGGCTACAATGAGCAGTTCTTC	CASSLALQNGVGYNEQFF
TRBV7-6	NA	NA	TRBJ1-5	TGTGCCAGCAGCGCCTCAACGGGGGATCAGCCCCAGCATTTT	CASSASTGDQPQHF